This T cell receptor (beta chain) was identified during a study of CD8+CD57+ T cells in acquired aplastic anemia. Patients chosen for sequencing had CD8+CD57+ cells that had expanded, as shown by flow cytometry. Diagnosis of severe acquired aplastic anemia applied to all patients. A word on this clonotype: A much larger clone differs by one base, so this may be a read error.

The germline CDR1 and CDR2 sequences are MNHEY and SVGAGI. CDR3 length: 14 residues. Genomic DNA acted as the template from which TCR beta VDJ combination and CDR3 sequence profiling were carried out. MiXCR, applied by TCRdb to the reads, yields one record per CDR3 protein. The repertoire has some 160,000 distinct CDR3 sequences, 40% to 60% of them found once; the top ten carry roughly 30%. Source material: sorted CD4+, CD8+, or CD8+CD57+ T cells (not recorded which) from PBMCs. This clonotype was sampled from a human donor with aplastic anemia. The chain couples TRBV6-5 to TRBJ1-4, with D uncertain. The CDR3, as DNA: TGTGCCAGCAGTCACTCTAGGGCGGACGAAAAACTGTTTTTT. Its protein is CASSHSRADEKLFF.